This T cell receptor (beta chain) was recovered during a study of shared clonotypes between healthy human individuals. Germline CDR1 is MNHEY and CDR2 is SVGAGI. V lost 2 bases and J lost 4, with 12 bases in between. The CDR3 has 15 residues. Only CD45RO-negative cells positively selected for CCR7 counted as naive CD8 cells, so terminally differentiated effector memory CD45RA+ cells were excluded. The protocol was immunoSEQ multiplex PCR, while the TCRdb copy is restricted to in-frame clones and leaves out a portion. This sample has roughly 810,000 clones, with roughly 96% found just once. The TCR comes from a man under 40 in good health. The chain is built from TRBV6-5 and TRBJ2-1; TRBD2 is a possible D gene (6 bases). Sequenced input: naive CD8+ T cells sorted from blood. CDR3 loop: CASSYGGSAYNEQFF. DNA for the CDR3: TGTGCCAGCAGTTACGGGGGGTCAGCATACAATGAGCAGTTCTTC.